The rows below give T cell receptor beta chains drawn from one sample of a study of regulatory T cells in long-lasting Graves disease. MiXCR was run by TCRdb on the multiplex PCR reads, yielding one entry per CDR3 protein. The table has approximately 400,000 distinct CDR3 sequences, about 15% seen once. These data were likewise used in another study, on T cells in Graves' hyperthyroidism and ophthalmopathy.

Sequenced here: peripheral blood mononuclear cells (PBMCs), sampled at new diagnosis, from a patient treated with antithyroid drugs. These receptor sequences come from a woman younger than 45 with Graves disease. Both conserved end residues are part of each CDR3. The order of the fields is clone size, D gene, V gene, J gene, CDR3 DNA, CDR3 protein. D genes are given only for firm matches. Some rows have no size entry. The others give once, few or many, or a class for an expanded clone.

>many|.|TRBV14|TRBJ2-1
TGTGCCAGCAGCCAGTCCCGCGGCTACTACAATGAGCAGTTCTTC
CASSQSRGYYNEQFF
>many|.|TRBV25-1|TRBJ2-1
TGTGCCAGCAGCGGGCCGAGGATCGGGAGATCAGGGCAGTTCTTC
CASSGPRIGRSGQFF
>.|.|TRBV19|TRBJ1-5
TGTGCCAGTATAAAGACAGAAGGGAGGTATAGCAATCAGCCCCAGCATTTT
CASIKTEGRYSNQPQHF
>many|TRBD2|TRBV7-2|TRBJ2-3
TGTGCCAGCAGCTTAGAGCGGGAGTGGACAGATACGCAGTATTTT
CASSLEREWTDTQYF
>.|TRBD2|TRBV13|TRBJ2-3
TGTGCCAGCAGCTCTAGCGGAAAAAGCACAGATACGCAGTATTTT
CASSSSGKSTDTQYF
>many|.|TRBV7-9|TRBJ2-5
TGTGCCAGTCGAGGGAACCCAGAGACCCAGTACTTC
CASRGNPETQYF
>many|.|TRBV7-9|TRBJ1-1
TGTGCCAGCAGCTTAGGTCCGGGGAGGGAGACTGAAGCTTTCTTT
CASSLGPGRETEAFF
>many|.|TRBV15|TRBJ2-1
TGTGCCACCAGCAATTCCGCTAATAATGAGCAGTTCTTC
CATSNSANNEQFF
>.|.|TRBV19|TRBJ2-7
TGTGCCAGTAGTATCCAGGGTGGCAACGAGCAGTACTTC
CASSIQGGNEQYF
>few|TRBD1|TRBV11-3|TRBJ1-1
TGTGCCAGCAGCGGTAGACAGGGGCGGTACCCTGAAGCTTTCTTT
CASSGRQGRYPEAFF
>few|TRBD1|TRBV19|TRBJ2-7
TGTGCCAGTAGTCCCTCGACAGGGATGACGGTTGAGCAGTACTTC
CASSPSTGMTVEQYF
>few|.|TRBV9|TRBJ1-3
TGTGCCAGCAGAATAGGCGGGGAAGGTGGAAACACCATATATTTT
CASRIGGEGGNTIYF
>few|.|TRBV6-1|TRBJ2-3
TGTGCCAGCAGTCAGTCCGATACGCAGTATTTT
CASSQSDTQYF
>many|TRBD1|TRBV12-5|TRBJ1-1
TGTGCTAGTGGGCCGGACAGGGGGGACACTGAAGCTTTCTTT
CASGPDRGDTEAFF
>many|.|TRBV30|TRBJ1-1
TGTGCCTGGAGGAAGGCAGGATACACTGAAGCTTTCTTT
CAWRKAGYTEAFF
>.|TRBD2|TRBV19|TRBJ2-2
TGTGCCAGTAGTATAAGGCGGGAGCTAACCGGGGAGCTGTTTTTT
CASSIRRELTGELFF